The 11 T cell receptor beta chains below were found in one sample sequenced in a study of technical replicates of blood from several donors (dated by TCRdb to 2015 to 2018). Receptor libraries were prepared by the immunoSEQ multiplex PCR assay. The clones in this table, taken by TCRdb from immuneACCESS, are in-frame only. Not every clone is retained; where verified, under half of the shortfall comes from an unresolved V gene, and the cause of the rest is unknown. A total of approximately 76,000 clones appear in this sample, less than 98% of them only once. The ten top clones hold 0.15% to 0.2% of the sample. The sequencing input was T cells isolated from PBMCs. These receptors came from a human donor in good health.

The count of this clone is one. The rearrangement uses TRBV28 and TRBJ1-2, with TRBD1 identical over 8 bases. V was pared by 6 bases and J by 7 bases, with 4 bases of the junction left unmatched. CDR3 length: 12 amino acids. The germline V gene has CDR1 MDHEN and CDR2 SYDVKM. The CDR3 region has the DNA TGTGCCAGCAGGGCCAGGGGGCCTGGCTACACCTTC. It codes for CASRARGPGYTF.

The V and J genes are TRBV5-1 and TRBJ2-7; D might be TRBD1 (6 bases). The V gene lost 4 bases and the J gene lost 5 bases, with 25 bases spanning the gap. The germline V gene encodes CDR1 SGHRS and CDR2 YFSETQ. The CDR3 runs 17 residues. The CDR3 spells CASSPAVMGRGVDEQYF. CDR3 bases: TGCGCCAGCAGCCCGGCGGTGATGGGCAGGGGCGTCGACGAGCAGTACTTC.

J is TRBJ2-2 and V is TRBV28, with D possibly TRBD2 on 9 matching bases. V was cut by 5 bases and J by 2 bases, with 27 bases left in between. The CDR3 loop spans 20 amino acids. CDR1 and CDR2 (germline): MDHEN, SYDVKM. For the CDR3, the DNA is TGTGCCAGCAGTCCCCGACAGGGGTTTGGAGCGGGAGGCAACACCGGGGAGCTGTTTTTT. It encodes CASSPRQGFGAGGNTGELFF. Filled out from reference TRBV28 and TRBJ2-2, the complete variable domain reads DVKVTQSSRYLVKRTGEKVFLECVQDMDHENMFWYRQDPGLGLRLIYFSYDVKMKEKGDIPEGYSVSREKKERFSLILESASTNQTSMYLCASSPRQGFGAGGNTGELFFGEGSRLTVL.

The chain carries TRBV6-4 and TRBJ1-4; 9 bases are a match to TRBD1. Trimming cost V 6 bases and J 8 bases; bases outside gene matches: 7. CDR1 and CDR2 from the germline V gene are MRHNA and SNTAGT. There are 14 residues in the CDR3. The CDR3 coding sequence is TGTGCCAGCAGCCCCGGACAGGGGAACGAAAAACTGTTTTTT. As protein: CASSPGQGNEKLFF.

The chain's CDR3 is CASGQGNTGELFF. The CDR3 nucleotides read TGCGCCAGCGGACAGGGGAACACCGGGGAGCTGTTTTTT. The V and J genes are TRBV4-1 and TRBJ2-2; 8 bases are shared with TRBD1. Germline lookup yields CDR1 MGHRA and CDR2 YSYEKL. The CDR3 is 13 amino acids. J was trimmed by 1 base and V by 8 bases; bases with no gene match: 0.

CDR3 in amino acids: CASGGGLAGGDTQYF. The DNA of the CDR3 is TGTGCCAGCGGCGGAGGGCTAGCGGGAGGGGATACGCAGTATTTT. This chain connects TRBV2 to TRBJ2-3; TRBD2 aligns across 12 bases. Germline V gene lookup returns CDR1 SNHLY and CDR2 FYNNEI. After removal of 8 bases from V and 6 bases from J, the junction contained 9 bases not matched to a gene. The CDR3 covers 15 residues.

This rearrangement joins TRBV5-6 to TRBJ2-4, with 7 bases lining up with TRBD2. The V segment lost 4 bases and the J segment 8 bases; nucleotides outside the gene matches: 9. The CDR3 runs to 14 residues. The V gene's germline CDR1 is SGHDT and CDR2 YYEEEE. CDR3 coding DNA: TGTGCCAGCAGCCCCGGCGGGGGAGGGTACATTCAGTACTTC. This translates into CASSPGGGGYIQYF.

The CDR3 protein is CASSQLESSYEQYF. Written as DNA, the CDR3 is TGCGCCAGCAGCCAACTGGAGAGCTCCTACGAGCAGTACTTC. V and J are TRBV4-1 and TRBJ2-7; D unresolved. The CDR3 extends over 14 amino acids. CDR1 is MGHRA, CDR2 YSYEKL, per germline. The V end was cut by 2 bases, the J end by 0 bases, with 8 bases between.

This chain joins TRBV15 and TRBJ2-3; 7 bases are a match to TRBD2. Germline CDR1 and CDR2: LNHNV and YYDKDF (reference sequence). CDR3 length equals 17 residues. After removal of 0 bases from V and 6 bases from J, the junction contained 12 bases not matched to a gene. For the CDR3, the DNA is TGTGCCACCAGCAGAGATTCCCGGGGGAGGGCAGTCGATACGCAGTATTTT. Translation gives CATSRDSRGRAVDTQYF.

The gene calls are TRBV28 and TRBJ2-5; D not certain. V dropped 5 bases and J dropped 7 bases, with 8 bases sitting between them. Germline lookup yields CDR1 MDHEN and CDR2 SYDVKM. The CDR3 sequence is 11 residues long. CDR3 nucleotide sequence: TGTGCCAGCAGTCAACCGGGGACCCAGTACTTC. Residues: CASSQPGTQYF.

The genes are TRBV27 and TRBJ2-1; D is ambiguous. This CDR3 comprises 16 residues. Germline CDR1 and CDR2: MNHEY and SMNVEV (reference sequence). V lost 5 bases to trimming and J lost 0 bases, with 14 bases between them. The CDR3 DNA is TGTGCCAGCAGTAATCCCGACTGGTACTCCTACAATGAGCAGTTCTTC. It encodes CASSNPDWYSYNEQFF.